One sample yielded the 2 T cell receptor beta chains listed below, sequenced in a study of spatial heterogeneity in lung cancer. TCRdb called the 5' RACE reads again in MiXCR, with one record for every CDR3 protein. The sample lists 48,000 or so distinct CDR3 sequences, less than 6% occurring once. The time point is: sample taken at primary tumor resection. The sample was PBMCs, taken at surgery. The receptor set was obtained from a male donor with early-stage non-small cell lung cancer.

The table lists this clonotype with many counts. This chain connects TRBV10-3 to TRBJ1-2, with D tentatively TRBD1 (5 bases). CDR1 is ENHRY, CDR2 SYGVKD, per germline. This CDR3 contains 13 residues. V lost 9 bases and J 10 bases, leaving 21 bases between the germline ends. The CDR3 nucleotides read TGTGCCATTTCCCCTCCCCGGGACCAGAACTACACCTTC. It is translated as CAISPPRDQNYTF.

This clonotype was recorded at least ten times. One end of the junction is discordant with germline, which a read error may explain. The chain has TRBV19 and TRBJ2-6; no definite D call. From germline, CDR1 is LNHDA and CDR2 SQIVND (reference sequence). The CDR3 totals 15 residues. The CDR3 sequence is CASSLDGSGANVLTF. CDR3 DNA: TGTGCCAGTAGTCTAGACGGCTCTGGGGCCAACGTCCTGACTTTC.